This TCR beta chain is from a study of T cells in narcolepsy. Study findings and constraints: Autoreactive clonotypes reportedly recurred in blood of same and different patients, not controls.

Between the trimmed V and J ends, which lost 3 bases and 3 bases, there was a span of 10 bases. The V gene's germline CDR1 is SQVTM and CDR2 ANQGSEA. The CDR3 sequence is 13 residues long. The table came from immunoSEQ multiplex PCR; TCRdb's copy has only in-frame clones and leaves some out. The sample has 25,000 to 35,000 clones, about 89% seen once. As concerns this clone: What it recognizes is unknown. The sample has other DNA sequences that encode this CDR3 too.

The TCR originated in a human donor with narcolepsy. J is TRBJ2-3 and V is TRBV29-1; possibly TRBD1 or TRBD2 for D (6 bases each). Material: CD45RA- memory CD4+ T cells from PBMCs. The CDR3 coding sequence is TGCAGCGTTGATGAGGGGGGTACAGATACGCAGTATTTT. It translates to CSVDEGGTDTQYF.